This TCR beta chain was sequenced for a study of cytomegalovirus exposure and HLA in healthy donors. A multiplex PCR was run with 60 Vbeta primers and 13 Jbeta primers. Sequencing was performed with immunoSEQ multiplex PCR; in TCRdb, only in-frame clones are kept and a portion is missing. The sample has approximately 58,000 clones. Trimming took 0 bases from V and 2 from J, leaving 7 bases between them. CDR3 length equals 15 residues. Germline V CDR1 and CDR2: MGHRA, YSYEKL. Frequency places this clone as medium-sized. The chain links TRBV4-1 to TRBJ1-4; TRBD1 is a possible D gene (6 bases). This TCR derives from a man aged 30-40 years in good health and CMV-seropositive. The sequencing sample was made of PBMCs. Here the CDR3 DNA reads TGCGCCAGCAGCCAAGATACAGGGACTAATGAAAAACTGTTTTTT. This gives the protein CASSQDTGTNEKLFF.